This passage covers 7 T cell receptor beta chains from one sample sequenced in a study of blood T cell repertoires in COVID-19. Sequencing used immunoSEQ multiplex PCR; TCRdb keeps in-frame clones, though not all of them. Of roughly 200,000 clones listed, roughly four fifths are singletons. Sequencing used peripheral blood. These receptors were collected from a woman aged 80 or older with COVID-19, enrolled during active disease.

The chain is built from TRBV5-1 and TRBJ1-2; no reliable D call. V was trimmed by 0 bases and J by 4 bases, leaving 10 bases between them. The CDR3 consists of 14 residues. CDR1 SGHRS and CDR2 YFSETQ come from the germline V gene. The chain's CDR3 is CASSLGGDPYGYTF. DNA of the CDR3: TGCGCCAGCAGCTTGGGTGGAGACCCCTATGGCTACACCTTC.

The chain is built from TRBV5-1 and TRBJ1-2; possibly TRBD1 for D (5 bases). The CDR3 sequence is 14 residues long. Trimming left V 4 bases short and J 4 bases short, with 14 bases between. The germline gives CDR1 SGHRS, CDR2 YFSETQ. The CDR3 DNA reads as TGCGCCAGCAGCCCCCCGGCGGGGGGCTATGGCTACACCTTC. Translating it yields CASSPPAGGYGYTF.

This clone was seen a few times. The genes are TRBV5-6 and TRBJ1-6; 7 bases match TRBD1. Germline trimming cut 4 bases from V and 10 bases from J; bases unmatched to any gene: 11. The germline V gene has CDR1 SGHDT and CDR2 YYEEEE. The CDR3 has 15 residues. The chain's CDR3 is CASSKEGAWTSPLHF. CDR3 coding DNA: TGTGCCAGCAGCAAGGAGGGGGCATGGACCTCACCCCTCCACTTT.

This clone has only a few counts. This chain links TRBV12-5 with TRBJ1-1; 8 bases line up with TRBD1. CDR3 length: 13 residues. Trimming took 6 bases from V and 6 from J; bases not matched to a gene: 6. Germline V lookup: CDR1 LGHNT, CDR2 FRNRAP. The CDR3 nucleotides read TGTGCTAGTGGGCTGGACAGGGCCCCTGAAGCTTTCTTT. It is translated as CASGLDRAPEAFF.

The chain is built from TRBV28 and TRBJ1-5; perhaps TRBD1 as D (6 bases). The CDR3 runs 14 residues. Trimming took 7 bases from V and 4 from J, leaving 14 bases between them. Germline V CDR1 and CDR2: MDHEN, SYDVKM. The CDR3 protein is CASTDAGANQPQHF. CDR3 in DNA: TGTGCCAGCACCGATGCGGGGGCGAATCAGCCCCAGCATTTT.

This chain connects TRBV11-2 to TRBJ2-1; 7 bases fit TRBD2. The length of the CDR3 is 15 residues. Trimming removed 5 bases from V and 8 bases from J; junction bases left unmatched: 12. Germline V CDR1 and CDR2: SGHAT, FQNNGV. In nucleotides, the CDR3 is TGTGCCAGCAGCATCCTGGGGGGGTGGTTCGATGAGCAGTTCTTC. Protein: CASSILGGWFDEQFF.

The J gene is TRBJ1-2, the V gene TRBV18; no firm D call. The CDR3 has 16 residues. Trimming took off 3 bases at V and 1 base at J, with 15 bases between the two ends. Per the germline V gene, CDR1 is KGHSH and CDR2 is LQKENI. The DNA of the CDR3 is TGTGCCAGCTCACCTTTATTGCAGGCGCTTAACTATGGCTACACCTTC. This translates into CASSPLLQALNYGYTF.